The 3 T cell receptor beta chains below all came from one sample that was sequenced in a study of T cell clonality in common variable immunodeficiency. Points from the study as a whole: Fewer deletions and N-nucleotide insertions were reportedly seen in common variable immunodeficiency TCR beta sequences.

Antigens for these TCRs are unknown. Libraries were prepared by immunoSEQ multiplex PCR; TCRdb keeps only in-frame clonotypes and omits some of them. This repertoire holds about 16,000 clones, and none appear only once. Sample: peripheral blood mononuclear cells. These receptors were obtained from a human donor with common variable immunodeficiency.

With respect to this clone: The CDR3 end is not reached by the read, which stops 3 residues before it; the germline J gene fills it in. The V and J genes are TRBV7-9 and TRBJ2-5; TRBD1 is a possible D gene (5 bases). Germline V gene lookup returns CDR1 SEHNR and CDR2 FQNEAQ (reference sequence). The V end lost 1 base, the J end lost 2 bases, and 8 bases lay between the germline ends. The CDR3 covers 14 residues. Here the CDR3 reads CASSLVGVQETQYF. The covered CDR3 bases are TGTGCCAGCAGCTTAGTAGGGGTTCAAGAGACC.

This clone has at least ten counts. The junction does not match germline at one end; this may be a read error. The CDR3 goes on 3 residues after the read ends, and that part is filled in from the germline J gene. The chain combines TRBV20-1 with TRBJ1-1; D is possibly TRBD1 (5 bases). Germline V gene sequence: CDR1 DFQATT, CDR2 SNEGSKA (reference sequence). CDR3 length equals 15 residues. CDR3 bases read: TGCAGTGCGAGAGGGGCCACGGGGAGGAACACTGAA. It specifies CSARGATGRNTE. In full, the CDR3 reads CSARGATGRNTEAFF.

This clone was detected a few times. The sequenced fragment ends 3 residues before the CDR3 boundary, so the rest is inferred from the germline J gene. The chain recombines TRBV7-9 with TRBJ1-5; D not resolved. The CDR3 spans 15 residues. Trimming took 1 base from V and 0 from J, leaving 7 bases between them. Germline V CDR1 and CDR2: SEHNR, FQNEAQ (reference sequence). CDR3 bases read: TGTGCCAGCAGCTTAGTGGGCAGTAGCAATCAGCCC. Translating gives CASSLVGSSNQP. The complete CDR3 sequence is CASSLVGSSNQPQHF.